The 9 T cell receptor beta chains below come from one sample, sequenced in a study of T cells in Graves' hyperthyroidism and ophthalmopathy. TCR beta CDR3 sequences were amplified from RNA transcripts. During a first-round RT-PCR of the TCR CDR3, the HTBI primer set was used. Each CDR3 protein gets one entry after TCRdb re-called the multiplex PCR reads with MiXCR. This table has about 340,000 distinct CDR3 sequences, around 20% appearing once. Source material: blood. The receptors derive from a woman aged 45-65 years with Graves' hyperthyroidism.

This clonotype was counted at least ten times. The chain recombines TRBV10-3 with TRBJ2-7; TRBD1 aligns across 9 bases. Germline CDR1 ENHRY, CDR2 SYGVKD. The CDR3 has 15 residues. The trim removed 10 bases at V and 5 bases at J, leaving 15 bases unmatched. This chain's CDR3 is CATTTTGTGIDEQYF. CDR3 in DNA: TGTGCCACGACGACAACCGGGACAGGGATCGACGAGCAGTACTTC.

Comments on this clonotype: Given a much more abundant clone one base away, this may be a read error. V usage is TRBV20-1 and J usage is TRBJ1-6; D is unresolved. Germline V gene sequence: CDR1 DFQATT, CDR2 SNEGSKA (reference sequence). V was trimmed by 0 bases and J by 8 bases, leaving 14 bases between them. The CDR3 loop spans 15 amino acids. CDR3 DNA: TGCAGTGCTAGAGACGGCTCGGGGAGAGATTCACCCCTCCACTTT. Protein: CSARDGSGRDSPLHF.

This clonotype has only a few counts. The chain links TRBV7-9 to TRBJ2-6; D is possibly TRBD2 (5 bases). The CDR3 is 15 amino acids. V was trimmed by 0 bases and J by 4 bases, leaving 7 bases between them. Looked up from germline, CDR1 is SEHNR and CDR2 is FQNEAQ (reference sequence). CDR3 in amino acids: CASSLAGVGANVLTF. CDR3 nucleotide sequence: TGTGCCAGCAGCTTAGCCGGGGTCGGGGCCAACGTCCTGACTTTC.

The table lists this clonotype with many counts. V and J are TRBV2 and TRBJ1-6; the D gene is possibly TRBD1 (5 bases). The CDR3 is made up of 14 amino acids. Trimming stripped 8 bases from V and 6 bases from J, with 14 bases between. In germline, CDR1 is SNHLY, CDR2 FYNNEI. The CDR3 reads CASHMTVGNSPLHF. The CDR3 DNA follows: TGTGCCAGCCACATGACAGTGGGTAATTCACCCCTCCACTTT.

The chain uses TRBV30 and TRBJ2-7; weak D call: TRBD2 (5 bases). Trimming removed 3 bases at V and 1 base at J, with 13 bases between. In germline, CDR1 is GTSNPN, CDR2 SVGIG (reference sequence). The length of the CDR3 is 14 residues. As DNA, the CDR3 is TGTGCCTGGAGAAATACGGGGAAGTCCTACGAGCAGTACTTC. Amino acid sequence: CAWRNTGKSYEQYF.

This clonotype occurred many times. The rearrangement uses TRBV5-1 and TRBJ1-2; a weak D match, TRBD1 (6 bases). The CDR3 length is 14 residues. V was trimmed by 0 bases and J by 5 bases, leaving 11 bases between them. The germline V gene has CDR1 SGHRS and CDR2 YFSETQ. The CDR3 reads CASSLGQGRYGYTF. The CDR3 DNA is TGCGCCAGCAGCTTGGGGCAGGGGAGGTATGGCTACACCTTC.

The chain carries TRBV6-1 and TRBJ1-5; D remains ambiguous. The germline CDR1 and CDR2 sequences are MNHNS and SASEGT. V was shortened by 7 bases and J by 3 bases, with 13 bases between the two germline ends. This CDR3 has 14 residues. The CDR3 protein is CASTPGVLNQPQHF. In DNA, the CDR3 is TGTGCCAGCACTCCCGGGGTCCTCAATCAGCCCCAGCATTTT.

Many counts were recorded for this clonotype. The chain has TRBV20-1 and TRBJ1-1; D call uncertain. The CDR3 has 15 amino acids. V lost 5 bases, J lost 3 bases, and 19 bases lay in between. From germline, CDR1 is DFQATT and CDR2 SNEGSKA (reference sequence). The CDR3 here is CSAPPIRSWDTEAFF. CDR3 DNA: TGCAGTGCTCCACCAATTCGGTCCTGGGACACTGAAGCTTTCTTT.

This clonotype was picked up many times. V is TRBV5-1 and J is TRBJ2-2; no firm D call. The germline V gene has CDR1 SGHRS and CDR2 YFSETQ. The V end lost 4 bases, the J end lost 6 bases, and 13 bases lay between the germline ends. This CDR3 contains 14 residues. The CDR3 nucleotides read TGCGCCAGCAGCCTTGCGGATGGGTCCGGGGAGCTGTTTTTT. Translated: CASSLADGSGELFF.